Reported below is one T cell receptor beta chain. Data came from immunoSEQ multiplex PCR; TCRdb stores just in-frame clones and leaves some out. The sample has nearly 110,000 clones, about 90% seen once. The data originate from a study of T cell changes during pregnancy in multiple sclerosis. The CDR3 is 15 residues long. CDR1 and CDR2 (germline): SGHKS, YYEKEE (reference sequence). Trimming left V 4 bases short and J 4 bases short, with 15 bases between. The source was peripheral blood, collected after pregnancy. This TCR was recovered from a female donor with multiple sclerosis, enrolled in a pregnancy study. The chain has TRBV5-5 and TRBJ1-5; perhaps TRBD1 as D (5 bases). The CDR3 reads CASSQTRQPNQPQHF. The CDR3 nucleotides are TGTGCCAGCAGCCAAACCCGACAGCCAAATCAGCCCCAGCATTTT. Full variable domain (outside the CDR3, taken from reference TRBV5-5 and TRBJ1-5): DAGVTQSPTHLIKTRGQQVTLRCSPISGHKSVSWYQQVLGQGPQFIFQYYEKEERGRGNFPDRFSARQFPNYSSELNVNALLLGDSALYLCASSQTRQPNQPQHFGDGTRLSIL.